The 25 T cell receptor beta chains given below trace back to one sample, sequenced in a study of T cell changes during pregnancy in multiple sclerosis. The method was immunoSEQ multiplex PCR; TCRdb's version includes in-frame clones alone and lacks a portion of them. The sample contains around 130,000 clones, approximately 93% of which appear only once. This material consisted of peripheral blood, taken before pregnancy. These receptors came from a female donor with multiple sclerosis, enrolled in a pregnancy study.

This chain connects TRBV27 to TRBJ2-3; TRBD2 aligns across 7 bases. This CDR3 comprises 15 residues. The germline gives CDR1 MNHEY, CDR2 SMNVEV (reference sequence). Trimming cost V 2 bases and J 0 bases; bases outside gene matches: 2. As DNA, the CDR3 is TGTGCCAGCAGTTTAAGGCGGGGGAGCACAGATACGCAGTATTTT. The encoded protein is CASSLRRGSTDTQYF.

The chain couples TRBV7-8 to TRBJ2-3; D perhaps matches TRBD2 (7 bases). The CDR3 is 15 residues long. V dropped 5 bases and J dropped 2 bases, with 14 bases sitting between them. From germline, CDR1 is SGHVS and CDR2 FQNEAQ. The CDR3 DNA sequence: TGTGCCAGCAGCGTTTGGGGGGGGGCCACAGATACGCAGTATTTT. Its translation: CASSVWGGATDTQYF.

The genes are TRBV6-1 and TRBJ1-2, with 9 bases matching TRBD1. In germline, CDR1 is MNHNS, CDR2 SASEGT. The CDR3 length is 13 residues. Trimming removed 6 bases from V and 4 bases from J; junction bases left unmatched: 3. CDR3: CASRGQGLYGYTF. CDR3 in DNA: TGTGCCAGCAGGGGACAGGGACTCTATGGCTACACCTTC.

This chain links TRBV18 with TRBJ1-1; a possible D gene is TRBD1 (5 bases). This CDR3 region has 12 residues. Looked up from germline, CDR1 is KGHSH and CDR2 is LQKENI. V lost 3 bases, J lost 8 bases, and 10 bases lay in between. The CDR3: CASSPIRGEAFF. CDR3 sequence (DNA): TGTGCCAGCTCACCCATCCGGGGGGAAGCTTTCTTT.

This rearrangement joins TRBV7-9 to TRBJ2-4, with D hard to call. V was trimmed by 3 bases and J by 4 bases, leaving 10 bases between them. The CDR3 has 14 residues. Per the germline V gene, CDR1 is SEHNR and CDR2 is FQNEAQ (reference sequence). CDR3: CASSFWPGKNIQYF. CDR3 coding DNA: TGTGCCAGCAGCTTTTGGCCAGGTAAAAACATTCAGTACTTC.

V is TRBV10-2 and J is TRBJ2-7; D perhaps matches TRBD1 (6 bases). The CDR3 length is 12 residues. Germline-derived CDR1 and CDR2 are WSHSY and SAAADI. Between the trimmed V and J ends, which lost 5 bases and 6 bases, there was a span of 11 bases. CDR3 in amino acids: CASSTGNPEQYF. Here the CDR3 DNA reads TGCGCCAGCAGTACAGGGAATCCCGAGCAGTACTTC.

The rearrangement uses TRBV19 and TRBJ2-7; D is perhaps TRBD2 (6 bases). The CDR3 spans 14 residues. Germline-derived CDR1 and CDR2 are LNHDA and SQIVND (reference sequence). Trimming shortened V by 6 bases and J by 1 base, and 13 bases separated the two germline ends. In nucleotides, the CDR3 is TGTGCCAGTAGAAGAGCGGGCGGTTCCTACGAGCAGTACTTC. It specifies CASRRAGGSYEQYF. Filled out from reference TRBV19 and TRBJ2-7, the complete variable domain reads DGGITQSPKYLFRKEGQNVTLSCEQNLNHDAMYWYRQDPGQGLRLIYYSQIVNDFQKGDIAEGYSVSREKKESFPLTVTSAQKNPTAFYLCASRRAGGSYEQYFGPGTRLTVT.

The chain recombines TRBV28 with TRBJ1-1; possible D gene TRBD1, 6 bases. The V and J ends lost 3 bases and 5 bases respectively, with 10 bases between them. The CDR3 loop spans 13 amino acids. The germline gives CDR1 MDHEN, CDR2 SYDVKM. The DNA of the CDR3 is TGTGCCAGCAGTTTGTACAGGGAGACTGAAGCTTTCTTT. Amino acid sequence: CASSLYRETEAFF.

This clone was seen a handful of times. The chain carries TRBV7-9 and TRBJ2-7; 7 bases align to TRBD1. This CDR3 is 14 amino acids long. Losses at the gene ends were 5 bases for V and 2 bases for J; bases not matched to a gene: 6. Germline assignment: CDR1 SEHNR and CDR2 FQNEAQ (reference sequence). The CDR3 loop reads CASSTQGRPYEQYF. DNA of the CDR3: TGTGCCAGCAGCACACAGGGGCGGCCCTACGAGCAGTACTTC.

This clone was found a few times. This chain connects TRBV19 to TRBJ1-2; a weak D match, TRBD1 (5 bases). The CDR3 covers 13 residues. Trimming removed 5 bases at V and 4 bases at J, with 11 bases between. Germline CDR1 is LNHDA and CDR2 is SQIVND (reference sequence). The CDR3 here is CASSAGPSYGYTF. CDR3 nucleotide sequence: TGTGCCAGTAGTGCAGGGCCAAGCTATGGCTACACCTTC.

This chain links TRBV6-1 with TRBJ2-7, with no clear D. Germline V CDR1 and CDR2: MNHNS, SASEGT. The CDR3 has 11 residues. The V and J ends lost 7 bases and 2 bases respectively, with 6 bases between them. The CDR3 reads CASTSAYEQYF. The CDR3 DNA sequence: TGTGCCAGCACCAGTGCCTACGAGCAGTACTTC.

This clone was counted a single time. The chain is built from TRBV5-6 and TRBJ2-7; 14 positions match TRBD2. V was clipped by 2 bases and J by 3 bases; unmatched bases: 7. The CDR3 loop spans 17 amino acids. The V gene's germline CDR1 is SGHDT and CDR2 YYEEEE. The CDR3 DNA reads TGTGCCAGCAGCTTAGGACTAGCGGGAGGCGGGTTCTACGAGCAGTACTTC. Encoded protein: CASSLGLAGGGFYEQYF. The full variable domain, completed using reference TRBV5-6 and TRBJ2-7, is DAGVTQSPTHLIKTRGQQVTLRCSPKSGHDTVSWYQQALGQGPQFIFQYYEEEERQRGNFPDRFSGHQFPNYSSELNVNALLLGDSALYLCASSLGLAGGGFYEQYFGPGTRLTVT.

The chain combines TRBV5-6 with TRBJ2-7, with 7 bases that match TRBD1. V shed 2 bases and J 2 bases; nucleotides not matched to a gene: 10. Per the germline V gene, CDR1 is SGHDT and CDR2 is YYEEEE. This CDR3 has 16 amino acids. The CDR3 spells CASSFAPQGSTYEQYF. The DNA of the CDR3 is TGTGCCAGCAGCTTTGCCCCACAGGGGTCAACCTACGAGCAGTACTTC.

The DNA for the CDR3 is TGTGCCAGCAGCGTACTCATGGCAGGGGGCTACAATGAGCAGTTCTTC. Translating it yields CASSVLMAGGYNEQFF. The rearrangement links TRBV9 to TRBJ2-1; 7 bases line up with TRBD1. Germline values: CDR1 SGDLS, CDR2 YYNGEE. Germline trimming cut 1 base from V and 3 bases from J; bases unmatched to any gene: 7. This CDR3 region has 16 residues. The full variable domain, in which reference TRBV9 and TRBJ2-1 provide the parts outside the CDR3, is DSGVTQTPKHLITATGQRVTLRCSPRSGDLSVYWYQQSLDQGLQFLIQYYNGEERAKGNILERFSAQQFPDLHSELNLSSLELGDSALYFCASSVLMAGGYNEQFFGPGTRLTVL.

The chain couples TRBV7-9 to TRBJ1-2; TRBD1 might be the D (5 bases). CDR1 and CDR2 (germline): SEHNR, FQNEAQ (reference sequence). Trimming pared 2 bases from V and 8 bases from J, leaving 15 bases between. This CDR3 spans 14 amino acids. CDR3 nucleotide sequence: TGTGCCAGCAGCTTACCTGGGGCCCCCTGGGGCTACACCTTC. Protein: CASSLPGAPWGYTF.

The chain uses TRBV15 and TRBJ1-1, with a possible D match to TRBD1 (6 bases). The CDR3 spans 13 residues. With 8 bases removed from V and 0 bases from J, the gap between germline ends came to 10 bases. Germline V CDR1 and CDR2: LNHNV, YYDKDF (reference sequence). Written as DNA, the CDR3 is TGTGCCACCGGAGGACAGATGAACACTGAAGCTTTCTTT. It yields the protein CATGGQMNTEAFF.

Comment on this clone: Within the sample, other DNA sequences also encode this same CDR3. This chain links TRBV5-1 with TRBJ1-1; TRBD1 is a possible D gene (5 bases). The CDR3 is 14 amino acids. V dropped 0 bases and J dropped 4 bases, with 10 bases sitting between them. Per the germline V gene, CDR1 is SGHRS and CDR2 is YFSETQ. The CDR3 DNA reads TGCGCCAGCAGCTTGGGGCAGGGTGGCACTGAAGCTTTCTTT. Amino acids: CASSLGQGGTEAFF.

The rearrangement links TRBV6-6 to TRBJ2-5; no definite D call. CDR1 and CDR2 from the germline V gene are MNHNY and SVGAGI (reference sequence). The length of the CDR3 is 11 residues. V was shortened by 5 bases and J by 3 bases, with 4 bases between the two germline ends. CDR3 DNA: TGTGCCAGCAGTGAGAAAGAGACCCAGTACTTC. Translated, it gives CASSEKETQYF.

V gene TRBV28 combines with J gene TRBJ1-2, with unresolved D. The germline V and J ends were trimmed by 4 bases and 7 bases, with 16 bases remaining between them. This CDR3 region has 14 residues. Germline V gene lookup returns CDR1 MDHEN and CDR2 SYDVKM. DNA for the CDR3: TGTGCCAGCAGTTGGAGGGCCCGCCGGTTTGGCTACACCTTC. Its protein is CASSWRARRFGYTF.

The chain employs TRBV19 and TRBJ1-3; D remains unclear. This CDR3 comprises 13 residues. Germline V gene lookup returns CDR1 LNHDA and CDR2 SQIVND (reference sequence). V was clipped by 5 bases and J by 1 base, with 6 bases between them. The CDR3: CASSSESGNTIYF. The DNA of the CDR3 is TGTGCCAGTAGTTCCGAGTCTGGAAACACCATATATTTT.

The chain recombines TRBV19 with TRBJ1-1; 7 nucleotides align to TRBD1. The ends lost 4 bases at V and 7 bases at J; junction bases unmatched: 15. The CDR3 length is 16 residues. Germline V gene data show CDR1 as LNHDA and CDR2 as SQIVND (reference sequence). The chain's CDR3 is CASSTRSYGTEIEAFF. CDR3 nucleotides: TGTGCCAGTAGTACCCGCTCTTACGGGACAGAAATTGAAGCTTTCTTT.

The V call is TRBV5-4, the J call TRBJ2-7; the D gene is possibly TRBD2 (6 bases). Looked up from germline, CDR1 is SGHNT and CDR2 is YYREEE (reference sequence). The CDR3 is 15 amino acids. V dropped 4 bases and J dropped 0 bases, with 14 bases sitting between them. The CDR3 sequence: CASSQGLMSSYEQYF. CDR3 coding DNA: TGTGCCAGCAGCCAGGGACTGATGAGCTCCTACGAGCAGTACTTC.

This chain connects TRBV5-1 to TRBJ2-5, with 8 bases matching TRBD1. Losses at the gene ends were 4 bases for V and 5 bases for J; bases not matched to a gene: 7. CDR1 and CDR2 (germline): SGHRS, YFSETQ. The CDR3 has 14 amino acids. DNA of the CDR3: TGCGCCAGCAGCGGCCTACAGGGGGTGGAGACCCAGTACTTC. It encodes CASSGLQGVETQYF.

CDR3 DNA sequence: TGTGCCATTAACGCGGATACGCAGTATTTT. Protein: CAINADTQYF. The rearrangement uses TRBV7-9 and TRBJ2-3; unclear D gene. V lost 10 bases and J lost 6, with 8 bases in between. Germline CDR1 reads SEHNR; CDR2 reads FQNEAQ (reference sequence). The CDR3 sequence is 10 residues long.

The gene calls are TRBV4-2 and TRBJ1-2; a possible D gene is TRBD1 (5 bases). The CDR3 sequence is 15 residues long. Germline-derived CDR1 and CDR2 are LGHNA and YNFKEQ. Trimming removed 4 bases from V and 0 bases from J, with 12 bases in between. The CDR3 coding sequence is TGTGCCAGCAGCCGCGACAGAGCCGCTAACTATGGCTACACCTTC. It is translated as CASSRDRAANYGYTF.